This TCR beta chain was captured by sequencing in a study of cytomegalovirus exposure and HLA in healthy donors. Study as a whole: An early release of data contained roughly 90 million unique TCRs, which came from HLA-typed donors.

This CDR3 region has 15 residues. The germline CDR1 and CDR2 sequences are SGHRS and YFSETQ. Trimming removed 0 bases from V and 4 bases from J; junction bases left unmatched: 5. 13 Jbeta primers and 60 Vbeta primers were used for the PCR. Here immunoSEQ multiplex PCR was the method, and the copy in TCRdb shows in-frame clones only, minus some. This table holds 140,000 to 150,000 clones, around 78% found once. Input material: PBMCs. The clonotype originates from a man in his forties in good health and CMV-seropositive. The rearrangement joins TRBV5-1 to TRBJ1-1; 8 bases are shared with TRBD1. The CDR3 is CASSLATGGGTEAFF. The CDR3 nucleotides read TGCGCCAGCAGCTTGGCCACAGGGGGAGGCACTGAAGCTTTCTTT.